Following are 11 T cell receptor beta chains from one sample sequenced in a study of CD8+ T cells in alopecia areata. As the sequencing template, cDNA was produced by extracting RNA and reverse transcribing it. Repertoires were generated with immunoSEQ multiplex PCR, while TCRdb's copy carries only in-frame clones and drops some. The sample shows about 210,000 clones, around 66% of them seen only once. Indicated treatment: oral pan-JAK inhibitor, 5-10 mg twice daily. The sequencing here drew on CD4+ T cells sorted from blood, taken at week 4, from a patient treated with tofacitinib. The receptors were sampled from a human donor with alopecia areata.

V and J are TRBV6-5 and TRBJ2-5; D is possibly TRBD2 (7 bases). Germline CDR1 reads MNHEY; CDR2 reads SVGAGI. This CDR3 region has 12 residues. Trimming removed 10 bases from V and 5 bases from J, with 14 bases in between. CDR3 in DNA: TGTGCCACCTTAGGGAGGGGGGAGACCCAGTACTTC. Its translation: CATLGRGETQYF.

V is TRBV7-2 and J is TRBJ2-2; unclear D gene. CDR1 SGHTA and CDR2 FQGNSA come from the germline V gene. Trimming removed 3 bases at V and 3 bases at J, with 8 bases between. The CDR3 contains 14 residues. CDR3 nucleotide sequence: TGTGCCAGCAGCTTCCAACAACACACCGGGGAGCTGTTTTTT. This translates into CASSFQQHTGELFF.

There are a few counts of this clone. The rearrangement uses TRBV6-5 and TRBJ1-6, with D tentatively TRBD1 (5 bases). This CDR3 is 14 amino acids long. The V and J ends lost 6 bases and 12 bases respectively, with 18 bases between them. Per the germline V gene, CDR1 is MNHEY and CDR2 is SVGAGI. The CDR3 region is CASSGGVTMGPLHF. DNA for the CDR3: TGTGCCAGCAGCGGAGGGGTTACCATGGGACCCCTCCACTTT.

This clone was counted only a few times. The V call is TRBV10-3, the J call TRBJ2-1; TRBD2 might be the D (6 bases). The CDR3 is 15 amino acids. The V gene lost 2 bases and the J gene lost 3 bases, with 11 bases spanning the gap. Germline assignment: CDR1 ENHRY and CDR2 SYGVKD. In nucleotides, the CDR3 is TGTGCCATCAGTGAGGGGCAGGGAGGCTACAATGAGCAGTTCTTC. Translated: CAISEGQGGYNEQFF.

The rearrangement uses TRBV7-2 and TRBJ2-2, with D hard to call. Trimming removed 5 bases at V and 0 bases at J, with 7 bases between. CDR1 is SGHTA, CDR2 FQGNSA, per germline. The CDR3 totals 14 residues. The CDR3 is CASSPAPNTGELFF. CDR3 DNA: TGTGCCAGCAGCCCCGCCCCGAACACCGGGGAGCTGTTTTTT.

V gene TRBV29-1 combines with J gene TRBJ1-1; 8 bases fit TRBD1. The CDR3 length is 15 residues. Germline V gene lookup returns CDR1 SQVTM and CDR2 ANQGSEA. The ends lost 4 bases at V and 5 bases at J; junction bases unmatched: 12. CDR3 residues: CSVVGTGDSDTEAFF. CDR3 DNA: TGCAGCGTTGTAGGGACAGGCGATTCGGATACTGAAGCTTTCTTT. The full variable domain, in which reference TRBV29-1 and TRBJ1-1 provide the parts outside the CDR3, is SAVISQKPSRDICQRGTSLTIQCQVDSQVTMMFWYRQQPGQSLTLIATANQGSEATYESGFVIDKFPISRPNLTFSTLTVSNMSPEDSSIYLCSVVGTGDSDTEAFFGQGTRLTVV.

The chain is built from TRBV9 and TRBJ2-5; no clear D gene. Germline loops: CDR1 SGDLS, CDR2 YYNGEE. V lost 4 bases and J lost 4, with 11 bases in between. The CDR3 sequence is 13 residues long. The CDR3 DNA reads TGTGCCAGCAGCCGAACCCCGGGAGAGACCCAGTACTTC. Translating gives CASSRTPGETQYF. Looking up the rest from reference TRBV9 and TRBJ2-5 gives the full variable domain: DSGVTQTPKHLITATGQRVTLRCSPRSGDLSVYWYQQSLDQGLQFLIQYYNGEERAKGNILERFSAQQFPDLHSELNLSSLELGDSALYFCASSRTPGETQYFGPGTRLLVL.

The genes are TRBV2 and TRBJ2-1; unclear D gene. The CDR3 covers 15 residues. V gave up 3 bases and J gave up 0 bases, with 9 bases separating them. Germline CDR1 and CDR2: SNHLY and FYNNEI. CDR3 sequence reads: CASSDRRSSYNEQFF. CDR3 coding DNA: TGTGCCAGCAGTGACCGACGGAGCTCCTACAATGAGCAGTTCTTC.

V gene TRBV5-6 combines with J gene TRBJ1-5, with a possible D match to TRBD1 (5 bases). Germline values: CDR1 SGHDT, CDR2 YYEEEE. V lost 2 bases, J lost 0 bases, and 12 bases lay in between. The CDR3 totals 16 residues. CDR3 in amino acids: CASSFGGIFSNQPQHF. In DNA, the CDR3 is TGTGCCAGCAGCTTTGGGGGAATATTTAGCAATCAGCCCCAGCATTTT.

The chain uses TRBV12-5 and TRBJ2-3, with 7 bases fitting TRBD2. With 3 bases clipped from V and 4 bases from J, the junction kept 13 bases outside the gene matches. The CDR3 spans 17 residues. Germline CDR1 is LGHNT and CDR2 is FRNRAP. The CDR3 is CASGFIRLADSPDTQYF. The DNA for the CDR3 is TGTGCTAGTGGTTTCATAAGACTAGCAGATAGCCCAGATACGCAGTATTTT.

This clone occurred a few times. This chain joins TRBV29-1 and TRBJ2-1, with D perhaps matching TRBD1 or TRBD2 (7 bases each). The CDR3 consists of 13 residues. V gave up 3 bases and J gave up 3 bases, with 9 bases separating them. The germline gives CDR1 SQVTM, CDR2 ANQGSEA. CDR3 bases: TGCAGCGTTGACAGGGGGGGCTACAATGAGCAGTTCTTC. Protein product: CSVDRGGYNEQFF.